A selection of T cell receptor beta chains follows, all from one sample in a study of beta chain features in type 1 diabetes. TCRdb's copy holds only in-frame clones and misses some; the assay was immunoSEQ multiplex PCR. This table holds 430,000 or so clones, around 10% found once. The sample consisted of naive CD4+ T cells from blood. These TCRs come from a woman aged 18-29 years in good health. The CDR3 runs from the conserved cysteine through the conserved F or W. A D gene is named only where the DNA matches it firmly. Expanded clones are given a class, and other clones once, few, many or no size at all.

v_call	d_call	j_call	clone_size	cdr3_nt	cdr3_aa
TRBV27	TRBD1	TRBJ2-7	few	TGTGCCAGCAGCCAGACCGGGACAGGGCACTACGAGCAGTACTTC	CASSQTGTGHYEQYF
TRBV29-1	.	TRBJ1-1	.	TGCAGCGGCAGTCCGTACAACACTGAAGCTTTCTTT	CSGSPYNTEAFF
TRBV13	TRBD1	TRBJ2-6	many	TGTGCCAGCATCCTCACAGGGGCACCCTCTGGGGCCAACGTCCTGACTTTC	CASILTGAPSGANVLTF
TRBV4-1	TRBD2	TRBJ2-1	.	TGCGCCAGCAGCCTTCCTCCGGGACTAGCCTCCTACAATGAGCAGTTCTTC	CASSLPPGLASYNEQFF
TRBV5-1	.	TRBJ2-1	.	TGCGCCAGCAGTCGGGCTAGCGAGACTGATGAGCAGTTCTTC	CASSRASETDEQFF
TRBV21-1	.	TRBJ2-3	few	TGTGCCAGTCGGGGGAAGGGCACAGATACGCAGTATTTT	CASRGKGTDTQYF
TRBV7-9	.	TRBJ1-1	few	TGTGCCAGCAGCTTAGTAGGAGTGAACACTGAAGCTTTCTTT	CASSLVGVNTEAFF
TRBV25-1	TRBD1	TRBJ2-7	.	TGTGCCAGCAGCCAGTCCGGGACAGGGATCCACGAGCAGTACTTC	CASSQSGTGIHEQYF
TRBV29-1	.	TRBJ1-1	.	TGCAGCGTTCGTCACACTGAAGCTTTCTTT	CSVRHTEAFF
TRBV5-4	TRBD1	TRBJ2-5	.	TGTGCCAGCAGGACAGGGGTCCCTCTAGAAGAGACCCAGTACTTC	CASRTGVPLEETQYF
TRBV6-5	.	TRBJ2-5	.	TGTGCCAGCACCGGACGGTCAGGGACCCAGTACTTC	CASTGRSGTQYF
TRBV18	.	TRBJ1-1	.	TGTGCCAGCCTAGGGGCCATGAACACTGAAGCTTTCTTT	CASLGAMNTEAFF
TRBV6-5	.	TRBJ2-7	.	TGTGCCAGCAGTTACTCGACTTTTAGCACGGGCGAGCAGTACTTC	CASSYSTFSTGEQYF
TRBV4-3	.	TRBJ2-7	few	TGCGCCAGCAGCCAGGGACAAAACCCCTCCTACGAGCAGTACTTC	CASSQGQNPSYEQYF
TRBV5-1	.	TRBJ2-5	few	TGCGCCAGCAGCTTGGTAACAGACCAAGAGACCCAGTACTTC	CASSLVTDQETQYF
TRBV4-3	TRBD1	TRBJ2-3	few	TGCGCCAGCAGCGGCTACAGGGGGCGCAGAGATACGCAGTATTTT	CASSGYRGRRDTQYF
TRBV10-3	TRBD2	TRBJ2-5	few	TGTGCCATCAGTGAGGCTGGGCTAGCGGGGGGACAAGAGACCCAGTACTTC	CAISEAGLAGGQETQYF
TRBV4-1	TRBD2	TRBJ2-3	.	TGCGCCAGCAGCCAAGAGCCTAGCGGACGCACAGATACGCAGTATTTT	CASSQEPSGRTDTQYF
TRBV15	.	TRBJ2-1	few	TGTGCCACCAGCAGGGAAGGGCCGGTCAATGAGCAGTTCTTC	CATSREGPVNEQFF
TRBV4-2	TRBD2	TRBJ2-5	few	TGTGCCAGCAGCTGGCGGGGGGCCCAAGAGACCCAGTACTTC	CASSWRGAQETQYF
TRBV6-4	.	TRBJ2-6	.	TGTGCCAGCAGTGGAGGGGTATCAGGGGCCAACGTCCTGACTTTC	CASSGGVSGANVLTF
TRBV15	.	TRBJ2-2	few	TGTGCCACCAGCAGACTCCTAACCGGAGGGAACACCGGGGAGCTGTTTTTT	CATSRLLTGGNTGELFF
TRBV4-1	.	TRBJ2-6	.	TGCGCCAGCAGCCAAGGCAGGACCCTCGCCCTCTCTGGGGCCAACGTCCTGACTTTC	CASSQGRTLALSGANVLTF
TRBV29-1	.	TRBJ1-5	few	TGCAGCGTTAGTGCTGAGCGTGGTCAGCCCCAGCATTTT	CSVSAERGQPQHF
TRBV29-1	.	TRBJ2-6	many	TGCAGCGTTGCTGGGTCAGGGGCCAACGTCCTGACTTTC	CSVAGSGANVLTF
TRBV20-1	.	TRBJ1-2	few	TGCAGTGCCATCTATAACTATGGCTACACCTTC	CSAIYNYGYTF
TRBV4-1	TRBD1	TRBJ2-5	.	TGCGCCAGCAGCCACACGACAGGGGCAGAGACCCAGTACTTC	CASSHTTGAETQYF
TRBV2	.	TRBJ1-1	.	TGTGCCAGCAGTACGCAGGGTAACACTGAAGCTTTCTTT	CASSTQGNTEAFF
TRBV6-6	.	TRBJ1-5	.	TGTGCCAGCAGTTACCCCGGCGAGAATCAGCCCCAGCATTTT	CASSYPGENQPQHF
TRBV6-1	TRBD1	TRBJ2-7	.	TGTGCCAGCAAGGACAGGGCCTACGAGCAGTACTTC	CASKDRAYEQYF
TRBV6-5	TRBD2	TRBJ2-3	few	TGTGCCAGCAGCAATAGCGGGAGTAGGGCAGATACGCAGTATTTT	CASSNSGSRADTQYF
TRBV6-5	.	TRBJ1-6	.	TGTGCCAGCAGGATCTATAATTCACCCCTCCACTTT	CASRIYNSPLHF
TRBV5-1	.	TRBJ2-3	many	TGCGCCAGCAGCTTGGACACAGATACGCAGTATTTT	CASSLDTDTQYF
TRBV9	.	TRBJ2-5	few	TGTGCCAGCAGCGGAGACAGCCAGGTCCTCAAAGAGACCCAGTACTTC	CASSGDSQVLKETQYF
TRBV7-3	TRBD2	TRBJ2-1	.	TGTGCCAGCAGCTCCTCTAGCGGGACTGACTACAATGAGCAGTTCTTC	CASSSSSGTDYNEQFF
TRBV30	TRBD1	TRBJ1-4	.	TGTGCCCTCGGGACAGGAACTAATGAAAAACTGTTTTTT	CALGTGTNEKLFF
TRBV10-3	TRBD1	TRBJ1-2	few	TGTGCCACCTGCCGGCAGGGGGAAACTGGTGGCTACACCTTC	CATCRQGETGGYTF
TRBV13	.	TRBJ1-3	few	TGTGCCAGCAGCTTACGTTCGGGAAACACCATATATTTT	CASSLRSGNTIYF
TRBV4-3	.	TRBJ1-1	.	TGCGCCAGCAGCCAAGGGAGAAGGGGCTTTCCGAACACTGAAGCTTTCTTT	CASSQGRRGFPNTEAFF
TRBV15	.	TRBJ2-5	.	TGTGCCACCAGCAGAGATAGAATTAGCGGTGAGACCCAGTACTTC	CATSRDRISGETQYF
TRBV10-3	.	TRBJ2-3	few	TGTGCCATCACCTCTAGCACAGATACGCAGTATTTT	CAITSSTDTQYF
TRBV28	.	TRBJ2-5	.	TGTGCCAGCAGTTTAAGGGCAGGGAGGTGGGAGACCCAGTACTTC	CASSLRAGRWETQYF
TRBV19	.	TRBJ2-5	few	TGTGCCAGTAGGCCGGAGGACGGTGAGACCCAGTACTTC	CASRPEDGETQYF
TRBV7-3	.	TRBJ2-3	.	TGTGCCAGCAGCTTAACCTTACGGGGGGCTAGCACAGATACGCAGTATTTT	CASSLTLRGASTDTQYF
TRBV7-9	.	TRBJ2-2	few	TGTGCCCAAAAACCGAATGAGGCCGGGGAGCTGTTTTTT	CAQKPNEAGELFF
TRBV20-1	.	TRBJ1-2	few	TGCAGTGCCGAACAGGGTGCTGGCTACACCTTC	CSAEQGAGYTF
TRBV7-2	.	TRBJ1-5	few	TGTGCCAGCAGCTCCCAATTATACAGCGATCAGCCCCAGCATTTT	CASSSQLYSDQPQHF
TRBV7-9	.	TRBJ1-4	few	TGTGCCAGCAGCATCCGTCAAACTAATGAAAAACTGTTTTTT	CASSIRQTNEKLFF
TRBV10-3	TRBD2	TRBJ2-7	.	TGTGCCATCAGTGCGGGGGGCGAGCAGTACTTC	CAISAGGEQYF
TRBV29-1	.	TRBJ2-3	few	TGCAGCGTTACGCGGGCCGTCAAGGATACGCAGTATTTT	CSVTRAVKDTQYF
TRBV11-2	.	TRBJ2-5	few	TGTGCCAGCAGCCCTCGTGCGGAGACCCAGTACTTC	CASSPRAETQYF
TRBV29-1	.	TRBJ1-1	.	TGCAGCGCCGGGCGGAACACTGAAGCTTTCTTT	CSAGRNTEAFF
TRBV2	.	TRBJ2-4	few	TGTGCCAGCAGTGAGGGTGGACACTTGTTGGACATTCAGTACTTC	CASSEGGHLLDIQYF
TRBV2	.	TRBJ1-2	.	TGTGCCAGCAGCCTTGCGATGACAGGCCTAGGCTACACCTTC	CASSLAMTGLGYTF
TRBV10-3	.	TRBJ1-2	few	TGTGCCATCAGGGGAAACTATGGCTACACCTTC	CAIRGNYGYTF
TRBV9	.	TRBJ2-5	.	TGTGCCAGCAGCGTAGGACTCCTCCAAGAGACCCAGTACTTC	CASSVGLLQETQYF
TRBV18	.	TRBJ2-2	.	TGTGCCAGCTCATCCTTACGCGGTGAGAACGGGGAGCTGTTTTTT	CASSSLRGENGELFF
TRBV30	TRBD1	TRBJ1-5	many	TGTGCCTGGAGTTTTCGGGACAGGGGCAATCAGCCCCAGCATTTT	CAWSFRDRGNQPQHF